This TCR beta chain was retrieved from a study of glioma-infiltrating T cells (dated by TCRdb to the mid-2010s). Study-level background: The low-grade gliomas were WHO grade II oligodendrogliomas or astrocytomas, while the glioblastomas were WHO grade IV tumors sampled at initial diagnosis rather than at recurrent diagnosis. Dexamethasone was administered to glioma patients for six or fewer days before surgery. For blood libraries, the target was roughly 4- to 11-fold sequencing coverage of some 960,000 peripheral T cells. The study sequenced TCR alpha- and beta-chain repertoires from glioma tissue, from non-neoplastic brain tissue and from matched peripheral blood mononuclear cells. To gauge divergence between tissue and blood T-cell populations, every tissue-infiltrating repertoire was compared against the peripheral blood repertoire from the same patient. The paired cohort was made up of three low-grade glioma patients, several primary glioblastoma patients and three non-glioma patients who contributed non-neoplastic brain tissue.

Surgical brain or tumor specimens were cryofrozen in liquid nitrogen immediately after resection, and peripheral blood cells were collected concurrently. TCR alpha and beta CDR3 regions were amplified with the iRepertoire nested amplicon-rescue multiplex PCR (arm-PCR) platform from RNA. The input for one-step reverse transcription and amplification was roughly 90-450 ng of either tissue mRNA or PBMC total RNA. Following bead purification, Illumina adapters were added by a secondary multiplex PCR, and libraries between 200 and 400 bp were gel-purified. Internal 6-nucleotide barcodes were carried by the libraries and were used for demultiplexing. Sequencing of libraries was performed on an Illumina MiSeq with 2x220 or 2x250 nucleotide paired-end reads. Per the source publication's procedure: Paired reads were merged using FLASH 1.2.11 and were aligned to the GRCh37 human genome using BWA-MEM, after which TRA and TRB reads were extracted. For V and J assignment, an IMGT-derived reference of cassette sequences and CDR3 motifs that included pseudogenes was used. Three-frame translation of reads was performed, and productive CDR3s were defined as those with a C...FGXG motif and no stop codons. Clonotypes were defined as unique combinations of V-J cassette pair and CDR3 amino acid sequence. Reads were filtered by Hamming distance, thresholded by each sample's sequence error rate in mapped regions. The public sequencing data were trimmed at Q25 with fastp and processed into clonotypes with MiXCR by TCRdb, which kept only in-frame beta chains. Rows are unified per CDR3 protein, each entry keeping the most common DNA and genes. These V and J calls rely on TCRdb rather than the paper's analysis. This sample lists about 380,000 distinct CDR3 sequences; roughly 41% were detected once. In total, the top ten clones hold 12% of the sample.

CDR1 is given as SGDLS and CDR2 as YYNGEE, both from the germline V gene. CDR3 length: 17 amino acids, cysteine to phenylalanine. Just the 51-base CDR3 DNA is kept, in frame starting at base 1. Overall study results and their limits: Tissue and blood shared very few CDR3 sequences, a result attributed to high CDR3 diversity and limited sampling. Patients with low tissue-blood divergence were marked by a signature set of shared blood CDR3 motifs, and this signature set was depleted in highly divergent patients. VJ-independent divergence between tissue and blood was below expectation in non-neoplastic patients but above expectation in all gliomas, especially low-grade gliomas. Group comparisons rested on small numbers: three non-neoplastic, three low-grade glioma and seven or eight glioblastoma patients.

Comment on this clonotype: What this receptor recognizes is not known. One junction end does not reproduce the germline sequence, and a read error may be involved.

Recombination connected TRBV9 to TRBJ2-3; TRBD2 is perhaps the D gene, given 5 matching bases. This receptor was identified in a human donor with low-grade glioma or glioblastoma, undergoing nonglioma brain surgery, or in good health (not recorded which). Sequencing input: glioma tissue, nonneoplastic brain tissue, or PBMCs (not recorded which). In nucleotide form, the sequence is TGTGCCAGCAGCCCACTCCGAGAACTATCTAGCAGAGATACGCAGTATTTT. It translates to CASSPLRELSSRDTQYF. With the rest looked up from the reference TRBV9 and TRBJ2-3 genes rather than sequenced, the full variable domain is DSGVTQTPKHLITATGQRVTLRCSPRSGDLSVYWYQQSLDQGLQFLIQYYNGEERAKGNILERFSAQQFPDLHSELNLSSLELGDSALYFCASSPLRELSSRDTQYFGPGTRLTVL.